The text below deals with one T cell receptor beta chain. The entry originates in a study of response to subunit inactivated influenza vaccine. TCRdb analysed the RT-PCR reads with MiXCR anew, one entry per CDR3 protein. The data contain approximately 680,000 distinct CDR3 sequences, approximately 15% of them seen just once; the ten biggest clones take up roughly 11%. The material was PBMCs from blood, obtained roughly 12 days after vaccination. The TCR comes from a man in his forties or fifties who received an inactivated influenza vaccine.

The CDR3 DNA reads as TGTGCCAGCAGCCAGGCAACAGGGGGGACCGATGGCTACACCTTC. It encodes CASSQATGGTDGYTF. The V and J genes are TRBV4-2 and TRBJ1-2; 8 bases map to TRBD1. In germline, CDR1 is LGHNA, CDR2 YNFKEQ. CDR3 length equals 15 residues. The ends lost 3 bases at V and 6 bases at J; junction bases unmatched: 9.